The clone carrying this T cell receptor (beta chain) showed up many times. Its antigen is currently unknown. The sample comes from a study of T-cell memory formation after mild COVID-19. Trimming at V came to 3 bases and at J to 2 bases, leaving 1 base not matched to a gene. The CDR3 has 14 residues. Germline CDR1 is SGHAT and CDR2 is FQNNGV. TCRdb passed the 5' RACE reads through MiXCR, listing each CDR3 protein once. In the table there are about 540,000 distinct CDR3 sequences, roughly 22% of which are singletons. General study points: Cross-reactive memory apparently joined, as some responding clones appeared in pre-infection memory.

Sequencing used PBMCs or a T cell subset sorted from them (not recorded which). The TCR originated in an adult woman who had mild COVID-19 (a few samples of this study predate the infection). Cell type and time point are not known. The chain couples TRBV11-2 to TRBJ1-5, with 7 bases aligning to TRBD1. The CDR3 sequence is CASSFGTGNQPQHF. The CDR3 region has the DNA TGTGCCAGCAGCTTCGGGACAGGCAATCAGCCCCAGCATTTT.